This TCR beta chain was sequenced for a study of T cell responses to AZD1222 COVID-19 vaccine. Here immunoSEQ multiplex PCR was the method, and the copy in TCRdb shows in-frame clones only, minus some. The data contain over 90,000 clones, 84% of them singletons. This CDR3 region has 15 residues. The germline CDR1 and CDR2 sequences are DFQATT and SNEGSKA (reference sequence). Trimming removed 3 bases at V and 1 base at J, with 15 bases between. General study results and limits: Unmutated variant regions reportedly attract nearly half of all spike-specific TCRs.

Note on this clone: No antigen is known for it.

The TCR was taken from an adult in good health. The rearrangement joins TRBV20-1 to TRBJ2-5; D gene unclear. The sequences come from peripheral blood, collected on day 0 of AZD1222 vaccination. In DNA form, the CDR3 reads TGCAGTGCTAGTGGTTTCCGGTCAAGCCAAGAGACCCAGTACTTC. This gives the protein CSASGFRSSQETQYF.